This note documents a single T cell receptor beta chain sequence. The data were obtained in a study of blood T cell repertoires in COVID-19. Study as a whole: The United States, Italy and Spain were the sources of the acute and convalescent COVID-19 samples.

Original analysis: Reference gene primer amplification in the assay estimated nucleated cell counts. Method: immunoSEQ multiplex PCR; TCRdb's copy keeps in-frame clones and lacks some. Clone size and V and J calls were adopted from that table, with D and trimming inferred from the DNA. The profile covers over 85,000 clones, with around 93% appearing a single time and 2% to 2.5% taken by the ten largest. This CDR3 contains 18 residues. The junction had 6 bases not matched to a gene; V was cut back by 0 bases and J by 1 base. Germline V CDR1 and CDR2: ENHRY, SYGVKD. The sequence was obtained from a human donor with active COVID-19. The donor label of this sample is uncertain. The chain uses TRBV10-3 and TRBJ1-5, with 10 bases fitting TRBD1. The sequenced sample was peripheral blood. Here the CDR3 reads CAISESVTGGQSNQPQHF. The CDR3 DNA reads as TGTGCCATCAGTGAGTCGGTGACAGGGGGCCAGAGCAATCAGCCCCAGCATTTT.